A selection of T cell receptor beta chains follows, all from one sample in a study of blood T cell repertoires in COVID-19. Assay used: immunoSEQ multiplex PCR; TCRdb lists only in-frame clones, some missing. The sample consists of some 110,000 clones, roughly 84% of them appearing once. Specimen: peripheral blood. The receptors shown here come from a man between 40 and 49 years old with acute or convalescent COVID-19. CDR3s include the opening cysteine and the closing phenylalanine or tryptophan. The order of the fields is clone size, D gene, J gene, V gene, CDR3 protein, CDR3 DNA. D genes are given only for firm matches. Only some rows state a clone size, as once, few, many or a class for expanded clones.

size: .; D: .; J: TRBJ1-2; V: TRBV24-1; CDR3: CATSTRSDKDGYTF; DNA: TGTGCCACCAGTACGCGGAGTGATAAAGATGGCTACACCTTC
size: .; D: TRBD1; J: TRBJ2-3; V: TRBV11-2; CDR3: CASSLRDRGRVDTQYF; DNA: TGTGCCAGCAGCTTAAGGGACAGGGGGCGCGTAGATACGCAGTATTTT
size: .; D: TRBD2; J: TRBJ2-1; V: TRBV9; CDR3: CASSTSGNSYNEQFF; DNA: TGTGCCAGCAGCACCAGCGGGAACTCCTACAATGAGCAGTTCTTC
size: .; D: TRBD1; J: TRBJ2-5; V: TRBV13; CDR3: CASSTRDSYQETQYF; DNA: TGTGCCAGCAGCACCCGGGACAGCTACCAAGAGACCCAGTACTTC
size: .; D: TRBD1; J: TRBJ1-1; V: TRBV6-5; CDR3: CASSILQGTEAFF; DNA: TGTGCCAGCAGTATCCTACAGGGGACTGAAGCTTTCTTT
size: once; D: .; J: TRBJ1-6; V: TRBV18; CDR3: CASSPPPGNSPLHF; DNA: TGTGCCAGCTCACCACCCCCGGGGAATTCACCCCTCCACTTT
size: .; D: .; J: TRBJ2-7; V: TRBV29-1; CDR3: CSVEWQATYEQYF; DNA: TGCAGCGTTGAGTGGCAGGCCACCTACGAGCAGTACTTC
size: .; D: TRBD1; J: TRBJ1-4; V: TRBV7-2; CDR3: CASSPRGTGGPTNEKLFF; DNA: TGTGCCAGCAGCCCACGTGGGACAGGGGGCCCAACTAATGAAAAACTGTTTTTT
size: .; D: .; J: TRBJ1-2; V: TRBV5-1; CDR3: CASSLASVSSNYGYTF; DNA: TGCGCCAGCAGCTTGGCCTCCGTGAGCTCTAACTATGGCTACACCTTC
size: few; D: .; J: TRBJ2-2; V: TRBV4-1; CDR3: CASSGAGWGSAGELFF; DNA: TGCGCCAGCAGCGGAGCAGGGTGGGGATCGGCCGGGGAGCTGTTTTTT
size: .; D: TRBD1; J: TRBJ1-2; V: TRBV7-9; CDR3: CASSRTGANYGYTF; DNA: TGTGCCAGCAGCCGGACAGGTGCCAACTATGGCTACACCTTC
size: .; D: TRBD2; J: TRBJ2-2; V: TRBV7-8; CDR3: CASSLASGGPTGELFF; DNA: TGTGCCAGCAGCTTAGCCAGCGGGGGGCCCACCGGGGAGCTGTTTTTT
size: .; D: .; J: TRBJ2-1; V: TRBV2; CDR3: CASDSGTREQFF; DNA: TGTGCCAGCGACTCGGGTACAAGGGAGCAGTTCTTC
size: .; D: .; J: TRBJ1-2; V: TRBV29-1; CDR3: CSVGPPDGYTF; DNA: TGCAGCGTTGGTCCCCCCGATGGCTACACCTTC
size: .; D: .; J: TRBJ1-1; V: TRBV28; CDR3: CASSLDAGEAFF; DNA: TGTGCCAGCAGTTTAGACGCGGGTGAAGCTTTCTTT
size: .; D: .; J: TRBJ1-2; V: TRBV3-1/TRBV3-2; CDR3: CASSQNRDTFYGYTF; DNA: TGTGCCAGCAGCCAAAACCGGGACACCTTTTATGGCTACACCTTC
size: few; D: TRBD1; J: TRBJ1-2; V: TRBV5-1; CDR3: CASSWTGGGDGYTF; DNA: TGCGCCAGCAGCTGGACAGGGGGCGGAGATGGCTACACCTTC
size: .; D: TRBD1; J: TRBJ1-1; V: TRBV19; CDR3: CASSLRDRGGAFF; DNA: TGTGCCAGTAGCCTACGGGACAGGGGAGGAGCTTTCTTT
size: once; D: .; J: TRBJ2-3; V: TRBV15; CDR3: CATSRGVRDTQYF; DNA: TGTGCCACCAGCAGAGGGGTGCGGGATACGCAGTATTTT
size: .; D: .; J: TRBJ2-5; V: TRBV11-3; CDR3: CASSLDRETQYF; DNA: TGTGCCAGCAGCTTAGATCGAGAGACCCAGTACTTC
size: .; D: .; J: TRBJ2-5; V: TRBV4-2; CDR3: CASSPVIEGETQYF; DNA: TGTGCCAGCAGCCCCGTCATAGAGGGAGAGACCCAGTACTTC
size: few; D: .; J: TRBJ1-3; V: TRBV28; CDR3: CASTNGAGNTIYF; DNA: TGTGCCAGCACAAACGGGGCTGGAAACACCATATATTTT
size: .; D: .; J: TRBJ1-2; V: TRBV7-9; CDR3: CASSLGPLDYGYTF; DNA: TGTGCCAGCAGCTTAGGGCCCTTGGACTATGGCTACACCTTC
size: .; D: TRBD1; J: TRBJ1-3; V: TRBV18; CDR3: CASSTGATGNTIYF; DNA: TGTGCCAGCTCAACAGGGGCGACTGGAAACACCATATATTTT
size: .; D: TRBD1; J: TRBJ1-5; V: TRBV19; CDR3: CASSTARDRGRGQPQHF; DNA: TGTGCCAGTAGTACGGCCCGGGACAGGGGGCGAGGTCAGCCCCAGCATTTT
size: once; D: TRBD2; J: TRBJ2-7; V: TRBV3-1/TRBV3-2; CDR3: CASSFSGGGEQYF; DNA: TGTGCCAGCAGCTTCAGCGGGGGGGGCGAGCAGTACTTC
size: .; D: TRBD2; J: TRBJ2-2; V: TRBV3-1/TRBV3-2; CDR3: CASSQGGSTGELFF; DNA: TGTGCCAGCAGCCAAGGCGGGAGTACCGGGGAGCTGTTTTTT
size: .; D: .; J: TRBJ2-5; V: TRBV4-1; CDR3: CASSQGRRATQYF; DNA: TGCGCCAGCAGCCAAGGTCGGAGGGCGACCCAGTACTTC
size: .; D: .; J: TRBJ1-2; V: TRBV28; CDR3: CASSLQNPYGYTF; DNA: TGTGCCAGCAGTTTGCAGAACCCCTATGGCTACACCTTC
size: .; D: TRBD1; J: TRBJ1-1; V: TRBV28; CDR3: CASRPQGGEAFF; DNA: TGTGCCAGCAGACCGCAGGGGGGTGAAGCTTTCTTT
size: once; D: .; J: TRBJ2-2; V: TRBV5-6; CDR3: CASSLAGQANTGELFF; DNA: TGTGCCAGCAGCTTGGCCGGCCAGGCGAACACCGGGGAGCTGTTTTTT
size: once; D: TRBD1; J: TRBJ1-5; V: TRBV6-5; CDR3: CASKEDRGLNQPQHF; DNA: TGTGCCAGCAAGGAGGACAGGGGGCTCAATCAGCCCCAGCATTTT
size: .; D: TRBD2; J: TRBJ2-7; V: TRBV2; CDR3: CASTRDRRLAHEQYF; DNA: TGTGCCAGCACCCGAGACAGAAGACTAGCCCACGAGCAGTACTTC
size: few; D: .; J: TRBJ1-1; V: TRBV7-9; CDR3: CASSPTGTRARRDTEAFF; DNA: TGTGCCAGCAGCCCGACCGGGACACGGGCTCGGAGAGACACTGAAGCTTTCTTT
size: .; D: .; J: TRBJ1-1; V: TRBV7-3; CDR3: CASSSYKNTEAFF; DNA: TGTGCCAGCAGCTCGTATAAGAACACTGAAGCTTTCTTT
size: .; D: TRBD2; J: TRBJ2-2; V: TRBV27; CDR3: CASSLWVGGITGELFF; DNA: TGTGCCAGCAGTTTATGGGTCGGGGGGATCACCGGGGAGCTGTTTTTT
size: .; D: TRBD2; J: TRBJ2-1; V: TRBV11-2; CDR3: CASSRTSGYNEQFF; DNA: TGTGCCAGCAGCCGGACTAGCGGGTACAATGAGCAGTTCTTC
size: .; D: TRBD1; J: TRBJ2-1; V: TRBV11-3; CDR3: CASKGAGDNEQFF; DNA: TGTGCCAGCAAGGGGGCCGGGGACAATGAGCAGTTCTTC
size: .; D: .; J: TRBJ2-5; V: TRBV3-1/TRBV3-2; CDR3: CASTQGAGQTTQYF; DNA: TGTGCCAGCACCCAAGGTGCGGGTCAGACAACCCAGTACTTC
size: .; D: TRBD2; J: TRBJ2-3; V: TRBV4-2; CDR3: CASSQSGLEDTQYF; DNA: TGTGCCAGCAGCCAATCGGGACTAGAAGATACGCAGTATTTT
size: few; D: .; J: TRBJ2-2; V: TRBV19; CDR3: CASSSSTGIRELFF; DNA: TGTGCCAGTAGTTCTTCCACAGGGATCCGGGAGCTGTTTTTT
size: .; D: .; J: TRBJ2-4; V: TRBV6-1; CDR3: CASSELTPTAKSIQYF; DNA: TGTGCCAGCAGTGAACTAACACCTACAGCCAAAAGCATTCAGTACTTC
size: .; D: .; J: TRBJ2-5; V: TRBV5-1; CDR3: CASSFEQETQYF; DNA: TGCGCCAGCAGCTTCGAGCAAGAGACCCAGTACTTC
size: .; D: TRBD2; J: TRBJ2-5; V: TRBV7-3; CDR3: CASSIGTSGGQETQYF; DNA: TGTGCCAGCAGCATCGGGACTAGCGGGGGACAAGAGACCCAGTACTTC
size: .; D: .; J: TRBJ2-7; V: TRBV6-6; CDR3: CASSRGPDRPPPYEQYF; DNA: TGTGCCAGCAGTCGTGGTCCCGACAGGCCACCACCCTACGAGCAGTACTTC
size: .; D: .; J: TRBJ2-2; V: TRBV7-9; CDR3: CASSPDTGELFF; DNA: TGTGCCAGCAGCCCGGACACCGGGGAGCTGTTTTTT
size: .; D: TRBD2; J: TRBJ2-7; V: TRBV4-2; CDR3: CASSPLAGVDEQYF; DNA: TGTGCCAGCAGCCCACTAGCGGGAGTGGACGAGCAGTACTTC
size: .; D: TRBD2; J: TRBJ2-7; V: TRBV30; CDR3: CAWSRGGGGYEQYF; DNA: TGTGCCTGGAGTCGTGGGGGGGGAGGTTACGAGCAGTACTTC
size: .; D: TRBD1; J: TRBJ1-3; V: TRBV2; CDR3: CASTRDRGGNTIYF; DNA: TGTGCCAGCACCCGGGACAGGGGTGGAAACACCATATATTTT
size: .; D: .; J: TRBJ2-1; V: TRBV6-5; CDR3: CASSYALSSYNEQFF; DNA: TGTGCCAGCAGTTACGCCCTGAGCTCCTACAATGAGCAGTTCTTC
size: once; D: .; J: TRBJ1-3; V: TRBV5-6; CDR3: CASSLGTLGNTIYF; DNA: TGTGCCAGCAGCTTAGGGACACTAGGAAACACCATATATTTT
size: .; D: .; J: TRBJ2-7; V: TRBV3-1/TRBV3-2; CDR3: CASSQVAGPSYEQYF; DNA: TGTGCCAGCAGCCAAGTCGCGGGGCCTTCCTACGAGCAGTACTTC
size: .; D: .; J: TRBJ1-3; V: TRBV6-6; CDR3: CASLRGQGNTIYF; DNA: TGTGCCTCCCTCCGGGGACAAGGAAACACCATATATTTT